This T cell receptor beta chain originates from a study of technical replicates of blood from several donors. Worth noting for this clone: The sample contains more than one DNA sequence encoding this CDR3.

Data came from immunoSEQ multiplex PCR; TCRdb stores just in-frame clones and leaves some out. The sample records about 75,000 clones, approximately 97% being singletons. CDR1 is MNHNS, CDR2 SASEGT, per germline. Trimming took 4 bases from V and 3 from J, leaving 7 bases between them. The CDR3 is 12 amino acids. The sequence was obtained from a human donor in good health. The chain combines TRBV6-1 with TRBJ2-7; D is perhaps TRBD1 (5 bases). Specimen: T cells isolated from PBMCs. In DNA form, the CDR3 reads TGTGCCAGCAGTGGAGACAGCTACGAGCAGTACTTC. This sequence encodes CASSGDSYEQYF.